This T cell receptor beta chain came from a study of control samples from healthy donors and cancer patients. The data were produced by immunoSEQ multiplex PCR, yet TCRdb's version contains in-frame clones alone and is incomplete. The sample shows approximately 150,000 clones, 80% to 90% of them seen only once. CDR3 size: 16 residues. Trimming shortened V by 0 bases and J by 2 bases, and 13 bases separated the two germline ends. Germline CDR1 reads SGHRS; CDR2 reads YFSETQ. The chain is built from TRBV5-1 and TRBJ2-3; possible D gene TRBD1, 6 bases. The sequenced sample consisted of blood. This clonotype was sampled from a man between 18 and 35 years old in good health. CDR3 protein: CASSLGSGASTDTQYF. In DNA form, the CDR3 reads TGCGCCAGCAGCTTGGGGTCAGGGGCCTCCACAGATACGCAGTATTTT. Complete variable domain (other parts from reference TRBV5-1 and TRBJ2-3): KAGVTQTPRYLIKTRGQQVTLSCSPISGHRSVSWYQQTPGQGLQFLFEYFSETQRNKGNFPGRFSGRQFSNSRSEMNVSTLELGDSALYLCASSLGSGASTDTQYFGPGTRLTVL.